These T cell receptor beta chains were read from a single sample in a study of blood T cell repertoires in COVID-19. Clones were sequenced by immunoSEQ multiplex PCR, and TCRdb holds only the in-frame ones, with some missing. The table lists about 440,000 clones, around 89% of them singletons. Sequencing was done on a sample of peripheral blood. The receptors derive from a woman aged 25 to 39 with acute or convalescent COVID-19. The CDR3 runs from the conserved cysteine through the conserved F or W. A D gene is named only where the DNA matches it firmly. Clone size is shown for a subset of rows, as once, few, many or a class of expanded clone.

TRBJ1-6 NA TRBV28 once TGTGCCAGTAGCCTAGGGGGAATATTTTATAATTCACCCCTCCACTTT CASSLGGIFYNSPLHF
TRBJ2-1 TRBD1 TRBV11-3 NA TGTGCCAGCAGCGCTCGGGACAGCTCCTACAATGAGCAGTTCTTC CASSARDSSYNEQFF
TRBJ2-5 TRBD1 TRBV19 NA TGTGCCAGTAGTATAGTAGGGGACAGAACAAAAGAGACCCAGTACTTC CASSIVGDRTKETQYF
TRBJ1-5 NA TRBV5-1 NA TGCGCCAGCAGCCCGGGGTTGGGTTTTGCTCAGCCCCAGCATTTT CASSPGLGFAQPQHF
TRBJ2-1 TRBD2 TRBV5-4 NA TGTGCCAGCAGCCGGACTAGCGGCGACAACAATGAGCAGTTCTTC CASSRTSGDNNEQFF
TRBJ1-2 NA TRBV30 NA TGTGCCTGGGAAGACCGCAGGGGCTACACCTTC CAWEDRRGYTF
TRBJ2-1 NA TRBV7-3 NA TGTGCCAGCAGTACATTCCTACAGAATGAGCAGTTCTTC CASSTFLQNEQFF
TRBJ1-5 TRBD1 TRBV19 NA TGTGCCAGTAGCGCAACAGGGGGCAATCAGCCCCAGCATTTT CASSATGGNQPQHF
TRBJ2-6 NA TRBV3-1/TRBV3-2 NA TGTGCCAGCAGTAGTTCGGGTGGGGCCAACGTCCTGACTTTC CASSSSGGANVLTF
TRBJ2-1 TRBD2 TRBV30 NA TGTGCCTGGGTTAAAGGCGGGGGGGCCTACAATGAGCAGTTCTTC CAWVKGGGAYNEQFF
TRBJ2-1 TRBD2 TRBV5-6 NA TGTGCCAGCAGCCTCGGACTAGCGGGGGCCCCGCCCTACAATGAGCAGTTCTTC CASSLGLAGAPPYNEQFF
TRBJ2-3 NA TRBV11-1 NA TGTGCCAGCAGCTTAGAATACAGGGAGCAGTATTTT CASSLEYREQYF
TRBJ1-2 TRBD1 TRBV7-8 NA TGTGCCAGCAGCCTCGTGGACAGGGAACTTTATGGCTACACCTTC CASSLVDRELYGYTF
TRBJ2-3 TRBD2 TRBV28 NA TGTGCCAGCAGTTCCCCCGGGGGGAGCACAGATACGCAGTATTTT CASSSPGGSTDTQYF
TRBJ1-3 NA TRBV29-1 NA TGCAGCGTGATACAGGGAAAGTCTACTGGAAACACCATATATTTT CSVIQGKSTGNTIYF
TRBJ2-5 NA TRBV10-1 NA TGCGCCAGCGTTTACAGTCAAGAGACCCAGTACTTC CASVYSQETQYF
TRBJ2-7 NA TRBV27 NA TGTGCCAGCAGGCCCCGGGGCAGGGGTTCTGACGAGCAGTACTTC CASRPRGRGSDEQYF
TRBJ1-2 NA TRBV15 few TGTGCCACCAGCAGAGATTACGGGAACATCTATGGCTACACCTTC CATSRDYGNIYGYTF
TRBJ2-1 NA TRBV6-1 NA TGTGCCAGCAGTGACGGGGGTTCCTACAATGAGCAGTTCTTC CASSDGGSYNEQFF
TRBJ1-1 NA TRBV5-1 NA TGCGCCAGCGCGTACAGCGGGAACACTGAAGCTTTCTTT CASAYSGNTEAFF
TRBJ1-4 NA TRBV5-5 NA TGTGCCAGCAGCTTGGACGGGGCCGGGGGTGAAAAACTGTTTTTT CASSLDGAGGEKLFF
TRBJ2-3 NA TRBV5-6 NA TGTGCCAGCAGCCCTGGGACTCCCTGGGGAGATACGCAGTATTTT CASSPGTPWGDTQYF
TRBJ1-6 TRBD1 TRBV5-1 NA TGCGCCAGCAGCTTCCTACAGGGGATAGGTTCACCCCTCCACTTT CASSFLQGIGSPLHF
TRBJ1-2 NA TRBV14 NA TGTGCCAGCAGCCAATTAGACGGGTATGGCTACACCTTC CASSQLDGYGYTF
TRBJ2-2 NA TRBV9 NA TGTGCCAGCAGCTCCCAGGGAGGCGGGGAGCTGTTTTTT CASSSQGGGELFF
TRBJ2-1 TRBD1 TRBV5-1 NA TGCGCCAGCACTACGGCAGGGGGCAATGAGCAGTTCTTC CASTTAGGNEQFF
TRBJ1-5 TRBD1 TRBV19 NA TGTGCCAGTACCGTAGCAGGGGGAGGCAATCAGCCCCAGCATTTT CASTVAGGGNQPQHF
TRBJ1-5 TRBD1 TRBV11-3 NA TGTGCCAGCAGCTTGGGACAGACCAATCAGCCCCAGCATTTT CASSLGQTNQPQHF
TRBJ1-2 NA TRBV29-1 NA TGCAGCGTTTCTCCCGGGGATGGCTACACCTTC CSVSPGDGYTF
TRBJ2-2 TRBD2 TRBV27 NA TGTGCCAGCAGTGGGGGGGGACCTAACACCGGGGAGCTGTTTTTT CASSGGGPNTGELFF
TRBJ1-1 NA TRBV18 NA TGTGCCAGCTCACAAAATGGGGGCAGGGCCCCAAACACTGAAGCTTTCTTT CASSQNGGRAPNTEAFF
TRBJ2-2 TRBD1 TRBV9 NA TGTGCCAGCAGCGTAGGTTGGGGACAGGGGATGGCCGGGGAGCTGTTTTTT CASSVGWGQGMAGELFF
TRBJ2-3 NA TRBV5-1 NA TGCGCCAGCAGCTTGGGACATCCTAGCACAGATACGCAGTATTTT CASSLGHPSTDTQYF
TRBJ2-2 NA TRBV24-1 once TGTGCCACCAGTGATAAGGTCGGCGGTGACACCGGGGAGCTGTTTTTT CATSDKVGGDTGELFF
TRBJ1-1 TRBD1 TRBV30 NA TGTGCCTGGAGTGTTCAGGGGGTTTTGGCGGCTTTCTTT CAWSVQGVLAAFF
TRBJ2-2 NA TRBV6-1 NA TGTGCCAGCGATTCGGGGGTATACACCGGGGAGCTGTTTTTT CASDSGVYTGELFF
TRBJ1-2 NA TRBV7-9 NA TGTGCCAGCAGCTTAGGGACATCAGAGGTAGACTTC CASSLGTSEVDF
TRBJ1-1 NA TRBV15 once TGTGCCACCAGCACGGGGGGTGGAGTGACTGAAGCTTTCTTT CATSTGGGVTEAFF
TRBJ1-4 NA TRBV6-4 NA TGTGCCAGCGAAGAGAGTCGCCGGGACACGGATGAAAAACTGTTTTTT CASEESRRDTDEKLFF